This T cell receptor (beta chain) comes out of a study of OX40 agonist ivuxolimab in advanced cancers. Background on the study: Ivuxolimab, an antibody acting as an agonist of OX40 (CD134), was used to treat patients.

In the case of this clone: Its antigen is undetermined.

This table comes from immunoSEQ multiplex PCR, and its TCRdb copy is limited to in-frame clones, with some not included. The data show 75,000 to 100,000 clones, 85% to 90% seen once. Sampling times: baseline, cycle 4 day 1, cycle 7 day 1. Findings and limits, study-wide: Normalized T-cell clonal expansion was also low in a subset of nonresponders.

The CDR3 consists of 16 residues. Germline loops: CDR1 MNHEY, CDR2 SVGAGI. V lost 0 bases, J lost 0 bases, and 12 bases lay in between. The rearrangement links TRBV6-5 to TRBJ2-7; possibly TRBD1 for D (6 bases). This receptor was identified in an adult with an advanced solid tumor such as melanoma, head and neck, liver or kidney cancer. The specimen comprised CD4+ or CD8+ T cells sorted from blood, sampled in a trial of the OX40 agonist ivuxolimab. The CDR3 region is CASSYSTAQGSYEQYF. Here the CDR3 DNA reads TGTGCCAGCAGTTACTCGACCGCACAGGGCTCCTACGAGCAGTACTTC.